This TCR beta chain was captured by sequencing in a study of ipilimumab plus nivolumab after autologous stem cell transplantation. Study details: The myeloma group: high-risk transplant-naive, or relapse within 3 years after first autologous transplant. Study-level points and caveats: The authors say TCR, Treg and microbiome findings warrant further study.

Patients got ipilimumab 1 mg/kg beginning 14 to 28 days post-transplant. The repertoire was sequenced with immunoSEQ multiplex PCR; TCRdb's copy has only in-frame clones and lacks some. Here the sample spans about 5,900 clones, 80% to 90% being singletons. This clone was counted once. What it binds is not known. Trimming cost V 3 bases and J 3 bases; bases outside gene matches: 8. CDR3 length: 15 amino acids. From germline, CDR1 is SGHTA and CDR2 FQGNSA. Sample: PBMCs, taken in a trial of ipilimumab plus nivolumab as post-transplant consolidation. The V gene is TRBV7-2, the J gene TRBJ2-7, with 7 positions matching TRBD1. The clonotype comes from a female donor with multiple myeloma. The CDR3 sequence is CASSFDGTAFYEQYF. The CDR3 nucleotides are TGTGCCAGCAGCTTCGACGGGACAGCCTTCTACGAGCAGTACTTC.